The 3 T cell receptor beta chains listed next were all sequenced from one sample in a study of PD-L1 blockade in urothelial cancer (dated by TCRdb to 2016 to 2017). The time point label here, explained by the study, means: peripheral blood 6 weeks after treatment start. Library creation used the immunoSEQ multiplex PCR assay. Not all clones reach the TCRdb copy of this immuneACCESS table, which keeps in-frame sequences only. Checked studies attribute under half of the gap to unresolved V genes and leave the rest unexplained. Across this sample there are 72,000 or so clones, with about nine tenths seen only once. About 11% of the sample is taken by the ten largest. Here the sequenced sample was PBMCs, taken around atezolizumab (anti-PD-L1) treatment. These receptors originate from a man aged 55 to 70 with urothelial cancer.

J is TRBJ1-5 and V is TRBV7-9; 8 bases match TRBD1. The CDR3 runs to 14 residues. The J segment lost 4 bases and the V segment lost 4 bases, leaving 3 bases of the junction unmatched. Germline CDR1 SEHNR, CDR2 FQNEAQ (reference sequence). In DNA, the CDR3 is TGTGCCAGCAGCTCCGGACAGGGAAATCAGCCCCAGCATTTT. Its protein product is CASSSGQGNQPQHF.

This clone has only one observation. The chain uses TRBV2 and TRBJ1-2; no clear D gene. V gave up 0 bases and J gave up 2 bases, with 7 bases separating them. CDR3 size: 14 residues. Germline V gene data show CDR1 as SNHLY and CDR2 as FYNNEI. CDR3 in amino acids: CASSEATRNYGYTF. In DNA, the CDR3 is TGTGCCAGCAGTGAAGCCACGAGAAACTATGGCTACACCTTC.

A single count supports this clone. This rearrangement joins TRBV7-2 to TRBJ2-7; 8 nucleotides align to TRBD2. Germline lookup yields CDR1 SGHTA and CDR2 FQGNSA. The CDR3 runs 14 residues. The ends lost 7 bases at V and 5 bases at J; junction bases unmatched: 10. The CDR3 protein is CASTPSGFYDEQYF. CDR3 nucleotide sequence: TGTGCCAGCACCCCTAGCGGGTTTTACGACGAGCAGTACTTC.